This section outlines one TCR beta chain sequence together with its context. As yet, its antigen is unknown. These data belong to a study of cytomegalovirus exposure and HLA in healthy donors. Study conclusions and caveats: Accounts indicate the classifier identified cytomegalovirus status with strong specificity and sensitivity. 87-base-pair reads could not separate some V segments, including TRBV6-2 and TRBV6-3. Most sequenced TCRs were rare (though some public TCRs occurred in many donors).

The CDR3 has 13 residues. The germline V and J ends were trimmed by 4 bases and 4 bases, with 11 bases remaining between them. Per the germline V gene, CDR1 is SQVTM and CDR2 is ANQGSEA. Researchers ran the PCR with 60 Vbeta and 13 Jbeta primers. The repertoire was sequenced with immunoSEQ multiplex PCR; TCRdb's copy has only in-frame clones and lacks some. There are roughly 180,000 clones in the sample; under 9.5% occur only once, and 1% to 1.5% lies in the top ten. The V and J genes are TRBV29-1 and TRBJ1-5; the D gene is possibly TRBD1 (6 bases). Sequencing input: PBMCs. The source of this sequence is a woman in her twenties or thirties in good health and CMV-seropositive. The CDR3 nucleotides are TGCAGCGTTGGAGGGGGGGCGAATCAGCCCCAGCATTTT. This encodes CSVGGGANQPQHF. The whole variable domain, filled in from reference TRBV29-1 and TRBJ1-5, reads SAVISQKPSRDICQRGTSLTIQCQVDSQVTMMFWYRQQPGQSLTLIATANQGSEATYESGFVIDKFPISRPNLTFSTLTVSNMSPEDSSIYLCSVGGGANQPQHFGDGTRLSIL.